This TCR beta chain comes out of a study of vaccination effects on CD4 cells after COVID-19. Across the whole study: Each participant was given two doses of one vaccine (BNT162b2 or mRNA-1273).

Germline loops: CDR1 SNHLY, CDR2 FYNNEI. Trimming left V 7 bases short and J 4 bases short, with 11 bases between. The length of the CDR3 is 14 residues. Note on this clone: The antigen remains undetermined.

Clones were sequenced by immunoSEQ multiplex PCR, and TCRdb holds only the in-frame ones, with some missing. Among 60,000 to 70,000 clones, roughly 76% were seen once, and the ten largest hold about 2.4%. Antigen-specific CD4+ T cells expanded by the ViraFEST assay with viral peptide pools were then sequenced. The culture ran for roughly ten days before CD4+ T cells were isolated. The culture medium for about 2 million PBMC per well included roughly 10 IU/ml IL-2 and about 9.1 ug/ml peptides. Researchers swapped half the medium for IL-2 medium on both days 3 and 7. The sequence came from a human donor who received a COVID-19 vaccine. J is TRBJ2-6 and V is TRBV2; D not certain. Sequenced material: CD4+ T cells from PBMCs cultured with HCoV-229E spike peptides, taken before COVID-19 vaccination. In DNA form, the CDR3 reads TGTGCCAGCACGAGTAGGGCCGGGGCCAACGTCCTGACTTTC. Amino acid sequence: CASTSRAGANVLTF.